The 32 T cell receptor beta chains below come from one sample, sequenced in a study of OX40 agonist ivuxolimab in advanced cancers. The method was immunoSEQ multiplex PCR; TCRdb's version includes in-frame clones alone and lacks a portion of them. The sample holds 56,000 or so clones, about 83% seen once. The specimen comprised CD4+ or CD8+ T cells sorted from blood, sampled in a trial of the OX40 agonist ivuxolimab. These receptors originate from an adult with an advanced solid tumor such as melanoma, head and neck, liver or kidney cancer.

The chain joins TRBV7-6 to TRBJ1-4, with 9 bases aligning to TRBD1. This CDR3 region has 15 residues. Losses at the gene ends were 5 bases for V and 3 bases for J; bases not matched to a gene: 4. Germline CDR1 and CDR2: SGHVS and FNYEAQ. The CDR3 protein is CASSVRQGANEKLFF. The CDR3 DNA reads TGTGCCAGCAGCGTCCGACAGGGGGCTAATGAAAAACTGTTTTTT.

This chain links TRBV16 with TRBJ1-1; 9 bases map to TRBD1. Trimming at V came to 3 bases and at J to 6 bases, leaving 8 bases not matched to a gene. Germline values: CDR1 KGHSY, CDR2 FQNENV. The CDR3 contains 15 residues. The DNA for the CDR3 is TGTGCCAGCAGCCAGTCGGACAGGGGATTTGCTGAAGCTTTCTTT. It specifies CASSQSDRGFAEAFF. Complete variable domain (other parts from reference TRBV16 and TRBJ1-1): GEEVAQTPKHLVRGEGQKAKLYCAPIKGHSYVFWYQQVLKNEFKFLISFQNENVFDETGMPKERFSAKCLPNSPCSLEIQATKLEDSAVYFCASSQSDRGFAEAFFGQGTRLTVV.

Here the CDR3 DNA reads TGTGCCAGCAGCCCTGACAGGGGCAATCAGCCCCAGCATTTT. Residues: CASSPDRGNQPQHF. The V gene is TRBV7-6, the J gene TRBJ1-5; 7 bases are shared with TRBD1. The CDR3 extends over 14 amino acids. Unmatched junction bases numbered 3, after V lost 5 bases and J lost 2 bases. From germline, CDR1 is SGHVS and CDR2 FNYEAQ.

The chain uses TRBV4-2 and TRBJ2-7; the D is unclear. Germline V gives CDR1 LGHNA, CDR2 YNFKEQ. Trimming took off 3 bases at V and 2 bases at J, with 11 bases between the two ends. The CDR3 totals 14 residues. Here the CDR3 DNA reads TGTGCCAGCAGCCATCCTGCCTCGGCCTACGAGCAGTACTTC. Protein: CASSHPASAYEQYF.

Comments on this clone: Other DNA sequences in this specimen translate into the identical CDR3. This chain joins TRBV6-6 and TRBJ1-1; D is unclear. CDR1 MNHNY and CDR2 SVGAGI come from the germline V gene (reference sequence). This CDR3 is built from 16 residues. The ends were cut back, 2 bases at V and 0 bases at J, with 13 bases in the middle. CDR3 in DNA: TGTGCCAGCAGTTACCCGGAAGGGCGGGTGAACACTGAAGCTTTCTTT. This sequence encodes CASSYPEGRVNTEAFF.

V is TRBV7-2 and J is TRBJ2-5; TRBD1 might be the D (6 bases). Looked up from germline, CDR1 is SGHTA and CDR2 is FQGNSA. The CDR3 contains 13 residues. V was trimmed by 6 bases and J by 1 base, leaving 9 bases between them. The CDR3 DNA reads as TGTGCCAGCAGAAACAGGGTCCAAGAGACCCAGTACTTC. It codes for CASRNRVQETQYF. Full variable domain (outside the CDR3, taken from reference TRBV7-2 and TRBJ2-5): GAGVSQSPSNKVTEKGKDVELRCDPISGHTALYWYRQSLGQGLEFLIYFQGNSAPDKSGLPSDRFSAERTGGSVSTLTIQRTQQEDSAVYLCASRNRVQETQYFGPGTRLLVL.

The chain uses TRBV18 and TRBJ2-7; TRBD2 is a possible D gene (7 bases). The CDR3 has 16 residues. Trimming removed 3 bases at V and 1 base at J, with 16 bases between. In germline, CDR1 is KGHSH, CDR2 LQKENI. CDR3 DNA sequence: TGTGCCAGCTCACCGAACATGAGGGGGGGGTCCTACGAGCAGTACTTC. Protein product: CASSPNMRGGSYEQYF.

J is TRBJ1-1 and V is TRBV5-1; TRBD1 matches at 8 bases. Germline V lookup: CDR1 SGHRS, CDR2 YFSETQ. The V gene end was trimmed by 5 bases and the J gene end by 5 bases; junction bases not matched to a gene: 8. The length of the CDR3 is 14 residues. In DNA form, the CDR3 reads TGCGCCAGCAGGGCAGGGGGCGAGGGGACTGAAGCTTTCTTT. This gives the protein CASRAGGEGTEAFF.

The DNA of the CDR3 is TGTGCCAGCAGCTTAGTTCTCCTGGGCACAGATACGCAGTATTTT. Its translation is CASSLVLLGTDTQYF. J is TRBJ2-3 and V is TRBV7-9; D gene ambiguous. Germline V lookup: CDR1 SEHNR, CDR2 FQNEAQ (reference sequence). The CDR3 consists of 15 residues. Trimming removed 1 base from V and 1 base from J, with 9 bases in between.

The rearrangement uses TRBV11-2 and TRBJ2-3, with D unclear. Per germline, CDR1 SGHAT and CDR2 FQNNGV. This CDR3 spans 14 amino acids. V dropped 3 bases and J dropped 3 bases, with 10 bases sitting between them. DNA of the CDR3: TGTGCCAGCAGCTTGGGTAGGGATACAGATACGCAGTATTTT. Translation: CASSLGRDTDTQYF. Filled out from reference TRBV11-2 and TRBJ2-3, the complete variable domain reads EAGVAQSPRYKIIEKRQSVAFWCNPISGHATLYWYQQILGQGPKLLIQFQNNGVVDDSQLPKDRFSAERLKGVDSTLKIQPAKLEDSAVYLCASSLGRDTDTQYFGPGTRLTVL.

The rearrangement uses TRBV9 and TRBJ2-2; the D gene is possibly TRBD1 (6 bases). Germline loops: CDR1 SGDLS, CDR2 YYNGEE. With 4 bases removed from V and 1 base from J, the gap between germline ends came to 14 bases. The CDR3 covers 16 residues. In nucleotides, the CDR3 is TGTGCCAGCAGCACGAGAGGACAGCAGAACACCGGGGAGCTGTTTTTT. It translates to CASSTRGQQNTGELFF.

This clone was seen a single time. Mismatch with germline at one junction end may stem from a read error. J is TRBJ1-2 and V is TRBV4-1; D gene ambiguous. CDR3 length equals 13 residues. Germline values: CDR1 MGHRA, CDR2 YSYEKL. CDR3 DNA: TGTGCCAGCAGCCAACGGAGGGTTGGGGGCTACACCTTC. Its protein product is CASSQRRVGGYTF.

CDR3 residues: CASSMMGVNTEAFF. The CDR3 nucleotides read TGTGCCAGTAGTATGATGGGAGTGAACACTGAAGCTTTCTTT. The gene calls are TRBV19 and TRBJ1-1, with D unclear. The CDR3 runs to 14 residues. CDR1 and CDR2 from the germline V gene are LNHDA and SQIVND (reference sequence). V shed 3 bases and J shed 0 bases, with 8 bases lying between them.

The rearrangement uses TRBV29-1 and TRBJ2-7, with 7 nucleotides matching TRBD1. CDR3 length: 14 amino acids. V lost 7 bases to trimming and J lost 0 bases; unmatched junction nucleotides: 9. In germline, CDR1 is SQVTM, CDR2 ANQGSEA. Written as DNA, the CDR3 is TGCAGCGCCCGCCCGGGACAGAGCTCCTACGAGCAGTACTTC. Its protein is CSARPGQSSYEQYF.

The chain combines TRBV5-1 with TRBJ2-2; TRBD2 agrees at 15 bases. CDR1 and CDR2 (germline): SGHRS, YFSETQ. CDR3 length: 16 residues. Unmatched junction bases numbered 3, after V lost 2 bases and J lost 7 bases. CDR3 DNA: TGCGCCAGCAGCTTCGGACTAGCGGGAGGGGTCGGGGAGCTGTTTTTT. It translates to CASSFGLAGGVGELFF. Drawing the rest from reference TRBV5-1 and TRBJ2-2, the complete variable domain is KAGVTQTPRYLIKTRGQQVTLSCSPISGHRSVSWYQQTPGQGLQFLFEYFSETQRNKGNFPGRFSGRQFSNSRSEMNVSTLELGDSALYLCASSFGLAGGVGELFFGEGSRLTVL.

CDR3 sequence: CASSALGRGRKGEQYF. DNA of the CDR3: TGTGCCAGCAGCGCCCTCGGCAGGGGGCGAAAGGGCGAGCAGTACTTC. The gene calls are TRBV9 and TRBJ2-5; TRBD1 matches 8 bases. The DNA end lines up better with TRBJ2-7; the J call may be wrong. The CDR3 is 16 residues long. The germline V gene encodes CDR1 SGDLS and CDR2 YYNGEE.

The J gene is TRBJ2-1, the V gene TRBV7-8; 7 bases align to TRBD1. CDR1 is SGHVS, CDR2 FQNEAQ, per germline. Losses at the gene ends were 5 bases for V and 3 bases for J; bases not matched to a gene: 13. The CDR3 contains 17 residues. The DNA for the CDR3 is TGTGCCAGCAGCCAGACCTCCGGGACAGCCTACTACAATGAGCAGTTCTTC. It is translated as CASSQTSGTAYYNEQFF.

The chain carries TRBV7-3 and TRBJ2-2; D is uncertain. There are 14 residues in the CDR3. Trimming removed 5 bases from V and 0 bases from J, with 7 bases in between. The germline gives CDR1 SGHTA, CDR2 FQGTGA. The CDR3 nucleotides are TGTGCCAGCAGCCGCCTAGCGAACACCGGGGAGCTGTTTTTT. Amino acids: CASSRLANTGELFF. Together with reference TRBV7-3 and TRBJ2-2, the CDR3 gives the full variable domain: GAGVSQTPSNKVTEKGKYVELRCDPISGHTALYWYRQSLGQGPEFLIYFQGTGAADDSGLPNDRFFAVRPEGSVSTLKIQRTERGDSAVYLCASSRLANTGELFFGEGSRLTVL.

The V call is TRBV6-6, the J call TRBJ2-6, with 9 bases fitting TRBD1. The CDR3 has 16 amino acids. J gave up 1 base and V 6 bases, and 4 bases lay outside the gene matches. Germline CDR1 reads MNHNY; CDR2 reads SVGAGI (reference sequence). The CDR3 protein is CASSQGQGSGANVLTF. The CDR3 DNA follows: TGTGCCAGCAGCCAAGGACAGGGGTCTGGGGCCAACGTCCTGACTTTC.

The chain joins TRBV7-3 to TRBJ2-5, with 7 bases lining up with TRBD1. The germline V gene has CDR1 SGHTA and CDR2 FQGTGA. The CDR3 covers 14 residues. V lost 5 bases, J lost 1 base, and 4 bases stayed unmatched. The CDR3 region is CASSRQGSQETQYF. CDR3 coding DNA: TGTGCCAGCAGCAGACAGGGTTCCCAAGAGACCCAGTACTTC.

This clone was recorded a few times. This rearrangement joins TRBV6-6 to TRBJ2-5; D is possibly TRBD2 (5 bases). V gave up 5 bases and J gave up 10 bases, with 20 bases separating them. CDR1 and CDR2 from the germline V gene are MNHNY and SVGAGI (reference sequence). CDR3 length: 14 amino acids. The CDR3 bases are TGTGCCAGCAGTCCCGAGGGCCTACAAGGGAGCCAGTACTTC. Translating it yields CASSPEGLQGSQYF.

The chain combines TRBV19 with TRBJ1-2; 7 bases are shared with TRBD1. Germline CDR1 LNHDA, CDR2 SQIVND (reference sequence). Trimming took 5 bases from V and 0 from J; bases not matched to a gene: 6. CDR3 length equals 15 residues. Here the CDR3 reads CASSWGDRTNYGYTF. CDR3 sequence (DNA): TGTGCCAGTAGTTGGGGGGACAGAACTAACTATGGCTACACCTTC.

The chain recombines TRBV9 with TRBJ2-7, with D possibly being TRBD1 (5 bases). The germline V and J ends were trimmed by 1 base and 7 bases, with 9 bases remaining between them. CDR3 length: 12 amino acids. Germline CDR1 and CDR2: SGDLS and YYNGEE. CDR3 amino acids: CASSVQGAEQYF. The CDR3 DNA reads TGTGCCAGCAGCGTACAAGGGGCGGAGCAGTACTTC.

The chain carries TRBV9 and TRBJ2-7; tentative D call: TRBD2 (6 bases). The CDR3 contains 13 residues. Trimming pared 2 bases from V and 3 bases from J, leaving 9 bases between. Looked up from germline, CDR1 is SGDLS and CDR2 is YYNGEE. The CDR3: CASSVGGNYEQYF. The DNA of the CDR3 is TGTGCCAGCAGCGTCGGGGGAAACTACGAGCAGTACTTC.

In this sample, this clone turned up a few times. The rearrangement uses TRBV28 and TRBJ2-2; TRBD2 matches at 10 bases. From germline, CDR1 is MDHEN and CDR2 SYDVKM. Trimming removed 3 bases from V and 3 bases from J; junction bases left unmatched: 1. The length of the CDR3 is 15 residues. DNA for the CDR3: TGTGCCAGCAGTTTCCTAGCGGGAGACACCGGGGAGCTGTTTTTT. Protein sequence: CASSFLAGDTGELFF.

The chain couples TRBV4-1 to TRBJ2-7; the match to TRBD2 covers 11 bases. Looked up from germline, CDR1 is MGHRA and CDR2 is YSYEKL. The CDR3 runs to 15 residues. Trimming removed 3 bases from V and 4 bases from J; junction bases left unmatched: 5. CDR3 bases: TGCGCCAGCAGCCATCATAGCGGGAGGGCTTACGAGCAGTACTTC. Translated, it gives CASSHHSGRAYEQYF.

The chain joins TRBV11-3 to TRBJ2-7; D is tentatively TRBD1 or TRBD2 (5 bases each). The CDR3 is 13 residues long. Germline CDR1 is SGHNT and CDR2 is YENEEA. V was shortened by 4 bases and J by 7 bases, with 14 bases between the two germline ends. CDR3 nucleotides: TGTGCCAGCAGCTCGGGACCGACCAGGGAGCAGTACTTC. Translation: CASSSGPTREQYF.

The chain uses TRBV19 and TRBJ2-5; 7 bases fit TRBD1. The germline V gene encodes CDR1 LNHDA and CDR2 SQIVND (reference sequence). Losses at the gene ends were 5 bases for V and 6 bases for J; bases not matched to a gene: 15. The CDR3 runs 16 residues. The CDR3: CASSPSPTGERKTQYF. The CDR3 DNA reads as TGTGCCAGTAGTCCATCCCCCACAGGGGAGAGGAAGACCCAGTACTTC. Based on the CDR3 plus reference TRBV19 and TRBJ2-5, the full variable domain is DGGITQSPKYLFRKEGQNVTLSCEQNLNHDAMYWYRQDPGQGLRLIYYSQIVNDFQKGDIAEGYSVSREKKESFPLTVTSAQKNPTAFYLCASSPSPTGERKTQYFGPGTRLLVL.

The chain combines TRBV6-4 with TRBJ2-7; D gene uncertain. The germline gives CDR1 MRHNA, CDR2 SNTAGT. The CDR3 contains 13 residues. Deletions cut 9 bases from V and 0 bases from J, with 12 bases between. CDR3 sequence reads: CARDGQSSYEQYF. The CDR3 DNA sequence: TGTGCCAGGGACGGCCAAAGCTCCTACGAGCAGTACTTC.

The V and J genes are TRBV11-2 and TRBJ2-3; 10 nucleotides align to TRBD2. CDR3 size: 16 residues. V gave up 1 base and J gave up 1 base; unmatched junction bases: 2. Germline V gene lookup returns CDR1 SGHAT and CDR2 FQNNGV. The CDR3 DNA reads TGTGCCAGCAGCTTAGTTGGGACTAGCGGCACAGATACGCAGTATTTT. Its translation is CASSLVGTSGTDTQYF.

The V and J genes are TRBV28 and TRBJ2-1; possibly TRBD1 or TRBD2 for D (6 bases each). Between the trimmed V and J ends, which lost 6 bases and 14 bases, there was a span of 17 bases. The CDR3 covers 12 residues. The germline V gene encodes CDR1 MDHEN and CDR2 SYDVKM. The CDR3 region is CASSPGASREFF. Written as DNA, the CDR3 is TGTGCCAGCAGCCCGGGGGCTAGCAGGGAGTTCTTC.

The chain couples TRBV14 to TRBJ1-1, with D uncertain. The CDR3 length is 15 residues. Germline CDR1 is SGHDN and CDR2 is FVKESK. Trimming took 1 base from V and 4 from J, leaving 13 bases between them. The CDR3 coding sequence is TGTGCCAGCAGCCAAGCGCTGGGGTTGAGCACTGAAGCTTTCTTT. Its translation is CASSQALGLSTEAFF.